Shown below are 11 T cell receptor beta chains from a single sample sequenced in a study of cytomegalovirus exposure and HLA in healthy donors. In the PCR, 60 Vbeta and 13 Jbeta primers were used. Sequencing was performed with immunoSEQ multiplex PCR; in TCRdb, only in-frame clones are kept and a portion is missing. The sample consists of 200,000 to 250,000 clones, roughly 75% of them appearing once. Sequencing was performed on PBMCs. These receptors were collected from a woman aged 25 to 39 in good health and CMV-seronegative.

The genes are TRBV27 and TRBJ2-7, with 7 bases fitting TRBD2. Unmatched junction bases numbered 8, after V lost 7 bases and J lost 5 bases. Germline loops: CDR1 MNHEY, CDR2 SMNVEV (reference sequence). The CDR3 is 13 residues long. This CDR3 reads CASKGLILHEQYF. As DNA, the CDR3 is TGTGCCAGCAAGGGACTAATTCTCCACGAGCAGTACTTC.

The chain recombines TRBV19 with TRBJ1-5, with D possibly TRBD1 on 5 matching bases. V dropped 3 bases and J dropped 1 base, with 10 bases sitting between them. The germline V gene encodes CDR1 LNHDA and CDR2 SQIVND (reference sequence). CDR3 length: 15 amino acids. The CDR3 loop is CASSMGGLSNQPQHF. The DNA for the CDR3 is TGTGCCAGTAGTATGGGGGGTCTCAGCAATCAGCCCCAGCATTTT.

CDR3 protein: CASSSTGNTEAFF. For the CDR3, the DNA is TGTGCCAGCAGCTCCACAGGCAACACTGAAGCTTTCTTT. The chain links TRBV11-2 to TRBJ1-1; a possible D gene is TRBD1 (5 bases). The CDR3 spans 13 residues. The germline V and J ends were trimmed by 4 bases and 2 bases, with 8 bases remaining between them. Germline V gives CDR1 SGHAT, CDR2 FQNNGV.

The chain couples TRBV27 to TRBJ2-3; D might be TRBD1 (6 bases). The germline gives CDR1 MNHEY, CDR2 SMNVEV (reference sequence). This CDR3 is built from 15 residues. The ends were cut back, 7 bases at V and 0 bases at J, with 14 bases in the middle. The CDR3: CASTTGQQSTDTQYF. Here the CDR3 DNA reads TGTGCCAGCACCACTGGACAGCAAAGCACAGATACGCAGTATTTT.

DNA for the CDR3: TGTGCCAGCAGCTATAGCGGGCCTCCCTACGAGCAGTACTTC. It codes for CASSYSGPPYEQYF. J is TRBJ2-7 and V is TRBV5-5, with TRBD2 identical over 7 bases. Germline V CDR1 and CDR2: SGHKS, YYEKEE (reference sequence). The ends lost 3 bases at V and 2 bases at J; junction bases unmatched: 5. The CDR3 spans 14 residues.

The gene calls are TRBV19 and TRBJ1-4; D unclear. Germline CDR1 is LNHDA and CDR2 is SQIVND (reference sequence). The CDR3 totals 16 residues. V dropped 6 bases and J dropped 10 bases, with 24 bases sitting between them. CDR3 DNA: TGTGCCAGTAGCCTTATGCCGGGATCCTTGTTGGGAAAACTGTTTTTT. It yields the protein CASSLMPGSLLGKLFF.

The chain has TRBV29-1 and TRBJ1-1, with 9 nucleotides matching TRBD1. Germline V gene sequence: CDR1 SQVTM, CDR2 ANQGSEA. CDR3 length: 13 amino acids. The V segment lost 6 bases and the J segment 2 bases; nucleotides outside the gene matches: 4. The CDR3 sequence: CSVGTGGNTEAFF. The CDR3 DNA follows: TGCAGCGTGGGTACAGGGGGCAACACTGAAGCTTTCTTT.

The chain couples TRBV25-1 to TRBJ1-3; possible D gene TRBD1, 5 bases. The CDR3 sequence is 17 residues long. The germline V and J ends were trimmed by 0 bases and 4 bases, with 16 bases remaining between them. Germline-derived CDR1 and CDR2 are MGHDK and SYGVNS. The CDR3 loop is CASSEYYEGAGGNTIYF. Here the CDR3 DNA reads TGTGCCAGCAGTGAATATTACGAAGGGGCAGGGGGAAACACCATATATTTT. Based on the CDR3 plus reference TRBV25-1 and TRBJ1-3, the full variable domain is EADIYQTPRYLVIGTGKKITLECSQTMGHDKMYWYQQDPGMELHLIHYSYGVNSTEKGDLSSESTVSRIRTEHFPLTLESARPSHTSQYLCASSEYYEGAGGNTIYFGEGSWLTVV.

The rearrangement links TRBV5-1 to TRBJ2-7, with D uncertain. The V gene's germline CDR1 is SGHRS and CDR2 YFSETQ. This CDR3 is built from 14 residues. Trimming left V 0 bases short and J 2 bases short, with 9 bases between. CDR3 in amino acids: CASSLVGLPYEQYF. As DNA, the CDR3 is TGCGCCAGCAGCTTGGTTGGCCTTCCCTACGAGCAGTACTTC.

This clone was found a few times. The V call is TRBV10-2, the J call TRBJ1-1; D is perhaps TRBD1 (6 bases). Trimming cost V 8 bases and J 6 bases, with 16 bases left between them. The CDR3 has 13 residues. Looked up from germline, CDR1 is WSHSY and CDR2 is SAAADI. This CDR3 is CASVGRGISEAFF. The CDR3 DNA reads TGCGCCAGCGTCGGCAGGGGAATTTCTGAAGCTTTCTTT.

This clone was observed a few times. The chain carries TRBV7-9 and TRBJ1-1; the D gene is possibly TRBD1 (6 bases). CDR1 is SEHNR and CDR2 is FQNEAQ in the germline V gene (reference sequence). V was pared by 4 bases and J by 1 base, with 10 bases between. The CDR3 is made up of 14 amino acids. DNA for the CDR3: TGTGCCAGCAGCTGGGGGGGGGCGAACACTGAAGCTTTCTTT. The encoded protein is CASSWGGANTEAFF.